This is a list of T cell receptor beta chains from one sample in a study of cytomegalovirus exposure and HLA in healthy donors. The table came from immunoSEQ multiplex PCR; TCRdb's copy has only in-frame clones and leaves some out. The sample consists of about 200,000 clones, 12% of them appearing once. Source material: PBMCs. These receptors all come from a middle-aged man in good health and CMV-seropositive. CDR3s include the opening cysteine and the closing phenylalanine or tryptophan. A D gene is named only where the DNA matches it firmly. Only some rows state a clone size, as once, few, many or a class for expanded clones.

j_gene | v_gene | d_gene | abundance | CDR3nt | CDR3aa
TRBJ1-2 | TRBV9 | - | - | TGTGCCAGCAGCGTAGACACCTCCTATGGCTACACCTTC | CASSVDTSYGYTF
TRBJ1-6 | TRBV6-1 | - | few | TGTGCCAGCAGTGAAGCGCGCCTTTCACCCCTCCACTTT | CASSEARLSPLHF
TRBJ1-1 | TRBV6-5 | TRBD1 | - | TGTGCCAGCAGCGTACGACAGGGTGGAGCTGAAGCTTTCTTT | CASSVRQGGAEAFF
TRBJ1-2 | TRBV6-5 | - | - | TGTGCCAGCAGAGCGACAGCGAATTATGGCTACACCTTC | CASRATANYGYTF
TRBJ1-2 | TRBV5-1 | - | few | TGCGCCAGCAGCCGAGGCGGTAACTATGGCTACACCTTC | CASSRGGNYGYTF
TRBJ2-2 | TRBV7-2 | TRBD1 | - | TGTGCCAGCAGCCCGGGACAGGGGCCCGACACCGGGGAGCTGTTTTTT | CASSPGQGPDTGELFF
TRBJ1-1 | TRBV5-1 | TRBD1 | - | TGCGCCAGCAGCGCGGGACAGCTGAACACTGAAGCTTTCTTT | CASSAGQLNTEAFF
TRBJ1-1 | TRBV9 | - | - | TGTGCCAGCAGCGTAGAGGCGGTGAACACTGAAGCTTTCTTT | CASSVEAVNTEAFF
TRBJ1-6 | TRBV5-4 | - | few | TGTGCCAGCAGCTTGTGGGGGGAATCACCCCTCCACTTT | CASSLWGESPLHF
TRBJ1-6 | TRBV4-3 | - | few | TGCGCCAGCAGCCAAGATTTCGGGGGAATTCCACCGGTATCACCCCTCCACTTT | CASSQDFGGIPPVSPLHF
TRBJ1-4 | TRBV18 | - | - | TGTGCCAGCTCACCACCGAGACAGCCTAATGAAAAACTGTTTTTT | CASSPPRQPNEKLFF
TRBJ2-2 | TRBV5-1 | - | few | TGCGCCAGCAGCGGGCCCCGGGGGGAGCTGTTTTTT | CASSGPRGELFF
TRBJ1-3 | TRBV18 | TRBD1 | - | TGTGCCAGCTCAAGGGACAGGCCAGATGTCCCCATATATTTT | CASSRDRPDVPIYF
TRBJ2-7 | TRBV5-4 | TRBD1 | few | TGTGCCAGCAGCCGCCGGGACAGGGGCCCCTACGAGCAGTACTTC | CASSRRDRGPYEQYF
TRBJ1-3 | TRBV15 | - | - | TGTGCCACCAGCAGAGTCCTATCTGGAAACACCATATATTTT | CATSRVLSGNTIYF
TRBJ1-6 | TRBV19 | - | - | TGTGCCAGTAGCACGGGACCTGCGGGGTCACCCCTCCACTTT | CASSTGPAGSPLHF
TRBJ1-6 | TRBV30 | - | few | TGTGCCTGGAGTGATTGTAGTGCATTCAAGGGGAATAATCGAAAAGGTAATTCACCCCTCCACTTT | CAWSDCSAFKGNNRKGNSPLHF
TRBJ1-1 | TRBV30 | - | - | TGTGCCTGGAGTGTCGAAATATTGAGCACTGAAGCTTTCTTT | CAWSVEILSTEAFF
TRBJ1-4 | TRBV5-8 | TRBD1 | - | TGTGCCAGCAGCCCGGGACAGGGCGCAACTAATGAAAAACTGTTTTTT | CASSPGQGATNEKLFF
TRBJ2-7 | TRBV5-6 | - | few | TGCGCCTCGCGACTTGGCAGCTCCTACGAGCAGTACTTC | CASRLGSSYEQYF
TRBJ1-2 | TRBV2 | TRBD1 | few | TGTGCCAGCAGCGCGGACAGGGGGGCGAGATATAACTATGGCTACACCTTC | CASSADRGARYNYGYTF
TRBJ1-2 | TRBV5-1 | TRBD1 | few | TGCGCCAGCAGCATAACAGGGGTTTCCAACTATGGCTACACCTTC | CASSITGVSNYGYTF
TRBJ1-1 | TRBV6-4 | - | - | TGTGCCAGCAGTGACGAGGGGAGGGCTTTCTTT | CASSDEGRAFF
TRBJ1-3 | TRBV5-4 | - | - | TGTGCCAGCAGCAGTCAGGGAACGGCTGGAAACACCATATATTTT | CASSSQGTAGNTIYF
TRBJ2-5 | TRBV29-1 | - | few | TGCAGCGGCCGCCGGGGCCAAGAGACCCAGTACTTC | CSGRRGQETQYF
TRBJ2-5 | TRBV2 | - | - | TGTGCCAGCAGGGTTCGGGAGACCCAGTACTTC | CASRVRETQYF
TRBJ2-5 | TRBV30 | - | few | TGTGCCTGGAGTAGGGGCGCGGAGACCCAGTACTTC | CAWSRGAETQYF
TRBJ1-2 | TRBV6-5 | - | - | TGTGCCAGCGGTAAAAGGGTCCTAGGGGATGGCTACACCTTC | CASGKRVLGDGYTF
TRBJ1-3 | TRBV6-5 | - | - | TGTGCCAGCAGTTACCTTAACACCATATATTTT | CASSYLNTIYF
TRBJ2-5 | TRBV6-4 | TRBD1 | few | TGTGCCAGCAGTCTTGACAGGGGAGAGACCCAGTACTTC | CASSLDRGETQYF
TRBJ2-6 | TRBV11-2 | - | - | TGTGCCAGCAGCTTTCGCAGGGCAGGGGCCAACGTCCTGACTTTC | CASSFRRAGANVLTF
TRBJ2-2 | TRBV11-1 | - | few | TGTGCCAGTTCCCCGGAGCCGAACACCGGGGAGCTGTTTTTT | CASSPEPNTGELFF
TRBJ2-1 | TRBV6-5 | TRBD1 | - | TGTGCCACCTCCTGGGACAGGACGTACAATGAGCAGTTCTTC | CATSWDRTYNEQFF
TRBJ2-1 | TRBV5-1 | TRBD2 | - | TGCGCCAGCAGCTTCTGGGGGACTAGCGGGGGGGCCGGCAATGAGCAGTTCTTC | CASSFWGTSGGAGNEQFF
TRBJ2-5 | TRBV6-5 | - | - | TGTGCCAGCAGTTACGCCGAAGAGATACCGGGGGCCCAGTACTTC | CASSYAEEIPGAQYF
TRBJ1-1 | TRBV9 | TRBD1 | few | TGTGCCAGCAGCTTACTCCCGGACAGGGGACCTGAAGCTTTCTTT | CASSLLPDRGPEAFF
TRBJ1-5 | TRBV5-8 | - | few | TGTGCCAGCAGCTTGGGAGAACAGGGTCTGTATCAGCCCCAGCATTTT | CASSLGEQGLYQPQHF
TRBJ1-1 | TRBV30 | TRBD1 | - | TGTGCCTGGAGCGACAGGGGGGTTGAAGCTTTCTTT | CAWSDRGVEAFF
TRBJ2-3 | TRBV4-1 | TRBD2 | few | TGCGCCAGCAGCCAAGATCCAGCGGGGGGCCTCACAGATACGCAGTATTTT | CASSQDPAGGLTDTQYF
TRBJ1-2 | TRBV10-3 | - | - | TGTGCCATCAGGGGAACGACAGGTTCCTATGGCTACACCTTC | CAIRGTTGSYGYTF
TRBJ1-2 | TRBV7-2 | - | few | TGTGCCAGCAGCCTTGCGGGGGGCAACTATGGCTACACCTTC | CASSLAGGNYGYTF
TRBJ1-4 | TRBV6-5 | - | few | TGTGCCAGCAGTTACTCGTTCGGTTCAACTAATGAAAAACTGTTTTTT | CASSYSFGSTNEKLFF
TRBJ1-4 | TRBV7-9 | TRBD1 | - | TGTGCCAGCAGACAACCCTCCAGGGGGCGAGCTAATGAAAAACTGTTTTTT | CASRQPSRGRANEKLFF